A single sample gave rise to the 18 T cell receptor beta chains below, sequenced in a study of blood T cell repertoires in COVID-19. TCRdb's table, derived via immunoSEQ multiplex PCR, lists solely in-frame clones and lacks some. In the table there are roughly 250,000 clones, 70% to 90% of which are singletons. What was sequenced was PBMCs or T cells enriched from blood (not recorded which). These receptors were collected from a woman in her 50s who had recovered from COVID-19.

V is TRBV7-9 and J is TRBJ1-2, with D possibly matching TRBD1 (5 bases). The germline gives CDR1 SEHNR, CDR2 FQNEAQ (reference sequence). The CDR3 has 15 amino acids. V lost 2 bases and J 4 bases, leaving 14 bases between the germline ends. The DNA for the CDR3 is TGTGCCAGCAGCTTAATGACAGAGGCGCTCTATGGCTACACCTTC. Translated, it gives CASSLMTEALYGYTF.

This clone was observed a single time. This chain joins TRBV2 and TRBJ2-5, with 8 bases lining up with TRBD1. Germline CDR1 and CDR2: SNHLY and FYNNEI. V dropped 7 bases and J dropped 2; count of bases not matched to a gene: 9. This CDR3 spans 15 amino acids. CDR3 coding DNA: TGTGCCAGCACTCGGACGACAGGGGAACAAGAGACCCAGTACTTC. Protein sequence: CASTRTTGEQETQYF.

The chain combines TRBV20-1 with TRBJ2-2, with D maybe TRBD2 (5 bases). The CDR3 length is 14 residues. CDR1 and CDR2 (germline): DFQATT, SNEGSKA (reference sequence). V was pared by 4 bases and J by 1 base, with 10 bases between. Here the CDR3 reads CSAIDYQNTGELFF. CDR3 coding DNA: TGCAGTGCTATTGACTACCAGAACACCGGGGAGCTGTTTTTT.

The rearrangement links TRBV15 to TRBJ2-1; 13 bases are a match to TRBD2. V shed 6 bases and J 5 bases; nucleotides not matched to a gene: 7. CDR3 length: 16 residues. Germline V gene sequence: CDR1 LNHNV, CDR2 YYDKDF (reference sequence). CDR3 region: CATRRTSGGGDNEQFF. The CDR3 DNA follows: TGTGCCACCAGGCGGACTAGCGGGGGTGGGGACAATGAGCAGTTCTTC.

The chain combines TRBV30 with TRBJ1-1, with unresolved D. V lost 4 bases to trimming and J lost 6 bases, with 12 bases between them. The CDR3 length is 12 residues. CDR1 and CDR2 (germline): GTSNPN, SVGIG (reference sequence). The CDR3 here is CAWKAQGAEAFF. In DNA form, the CDR3 reads TGTGCCTGGAAGGCCCAAGGAGCTGAAGCTTTCTTT.

This chain links TRBV5-5 with TRBJ2-7; possible D gene TRBD1, 5 bases. This CDR3 is 14 amino acids long. Germline-derived CDR1 and CDR2 are SGHKS and YYEKEE (reference sequence). Trimming took off 0 bases at V and 2 bases at J, with 9 bases between the two ends. CDR3 amino acids: CASSLARVPYEQYF. CDR3 coding DNA: TGTGCCAGCAGCTTGGCCAGGGTCCCCTACGAGCAGTACTTC.

This chain joins TRBV5-5 and TRBJ2-1; 7 bases are a match to TRBD2. This CDR3 has 15 residues. V lost 5 bases and J lost 0; bases outside the gene matches: 5. The germline CDR1 and CDR2 sequences are SGHKS and YYEKEE (reference sequence). CDR3 region: CASSLAASSYNEQFF. The CDR3 nucleotides are TGTGCCAGCAGTCTAGCGGCGAGCTCCTACAATGAGCAGTTCTTC. Filled out from reference TRBV5-5 and TRBJ2-1, the complete variable domain reads DAGVTQSPTHLIKTRGQQVTLRCSPISGHKSVSWYQQVLGQGPQFIFQYYEKEERGRGNFPDRFSARQFPNYSSELNVNALLLGDSALYLCASSLAASSYNEQFFGPGTRLTVL.

The chain employs TRBV6-5 and TRBJ2-5; 8 nucleotides match TRBD1. The CDR3 runs 11 residues. The J segment lost 12 bases and the V segment lost 6 bases, leaving 6 bases of the junction unmatched. The V gene's germline CDR1 is MNHEY and CDR2 SVGAGI. CDR3 nucleotides: TGTGCCAGCAGCGCCGGGACAGGAGAGTACTTC. Translating gives CASSAGTGEYF.

The rearrangement joins TRBV6-4 to TRBJ1-1, with D tentatively TRBD1 (5 bases). CDR1 is MRHNA, CDR2 SNTAGT, per germline. The ends were cut back, 6 bases at V and 1 base at J, with 15 bases in the middle. The CDR3 contains 15 residues. As DNA, the CDR3 is TGTGCCAGCAGGGCCGACAGTTATTCGAACACTGAAGCTTTCTTT. Translation gives CASRADSYSNTEAFF.

The gene calls are TRBV29-1 and TRBJ2-3; weak D call: TRBD2 (6 bases). Trimming cost V 7 bases and J 4 bases, with 18 bases left between them. The V gene's germline CDR1 is SQVTM and CDR2 ANQGSEA. The CDR3 is made up of 14 amino acids. The CDR3 nucleotides read TGCAGCGCGGGGTTTCGGACTACTTCAGATACGCAGTATTTT. This translates into CSAGFRTTSDTQYF.

The V gene is TRBV27, the J gene TRBJ2-7; TRBD1 might be the D (5 bases). V was trimmed by 5 bases and J by 3 bases, leaving 20 bases between them. The germline gives CDR1 MNHEY, CDR2 SMNVEV (reference sequence). CDR3 length: 16 amino acids. DNA of the CDR3: TGTGCCAGCAGTCCTAGTGTGGGGCCGGCTTTCTACGAGCAGTACTTC. This codes for CASSPSVGPAFYEQYF.

This clone came up once. The V gene is TRBV19, the J gene TRBJ1-6; 9 bases align to TRBD1. V shed 2 bases and J 3 bases; nucleotides not matched to a gene: 2. In germline, CDR1 is LNHDA, CDR2 SQIVND (reference sequence). The CDR3 extends over 16 amino acids. CDR3 residues: CASSIMTGGYNSPLHF. DNA of the CDR3: TGTGCCAGTAGTATAATGACAGGGGGCTATAATTCACCCCTCCACTTT.

This chain uses TRBV12-3 or TRBV12-4 with TRBJ1-2, with 9 bases aligning to TRBD1. V trimming: 6 bases; J trimming: 8 bases; junction bases outside the gene matches: 4. There are 12 residues in the CDR3. CDR3 DNA: TGTGCCAGCAGCCGACAGGGGGAGGGCTACACCTTC. As protein: CASSRQGEGYTF.

V is TRBV5-6 and J is TRBJ2-7; possibly TRBD2 for D (5 bases). CDR1 and CDR2 (germline): SGHDT, YYEEEE. This CDR3 has 15 residues. The V end was cut by 4 bases, the J end by 5 bases, with 19 bases between. CDR3: CASSNKRQSRDEQYF. CDR3 nucleotide sequence: TGTGCCAGCAGCAACAAGCGACAATCGAGGGACGAGCAGTACTTC.

This chain links TRBV15 with TRBJ1-5; D perhaps matches TRBD1 (6 bases). The CDR3 totals 15 residues. Germline V gene sequence: CDR1 LNHNV, CDR2 YYDKDF (reference sequence). The V and J ends lost 5 bases and 1 base respectively, with 12 bases between them. DNA of the CDR3: TGTGCCACCAGCCGGGACACTTGGAGCAATCAGCCCCAGCATTTT. Protein: CATSRDTWSNQPQHF. Filled out from reference TRBV15 and TRBJ1-5, the complete variable domain reads DAMVIQNPRYQVTQFGKPVTLSCSQTLNHNVMYWYQQKSSQAPKLLFHYYDKDFNNEADTPDNFQSRRPNTSFCFLDIRSPGLGDTAMYLCATSRDTWSNQPQHFGDGTRLSIL.

J is TRBJ2-2 and V is TRBV18, with D unclear. Deletions cut 4 bases from V and 1 base from J, with 7 bases between. The CDR3 extends over 14 amino acids. From germline, CDR1 is KGHSH and CDR2 LQKENI. CDR3 sequence reads: CASSLSLNTGELFF. The CDR3 DNA follows: TGTGCCAGCTCACTATCACTGAACACCGGGGAGCTGTTTTTT.

CDR3 coding DNA: TGTGCCAGCAGCCGACTAGCGGGAGAGTGGGGCTACGAGCAGTACTTC. This codes for CASSRLAGEWGYEQYF. This chain joins TRBV3-1 (or the pseudogene TRBV3-2) and TRBJ2-7, with TRBD2 matching over 12 bases. CDR1 is LGHDT, CDR2 YNNKEL, per germline (reference sequence). The CDR3 is made up of 16 amino acids. Trimming took 4 bases from V and 3 from J; bases not matched to a gene: 7.

This rearrangement joins TRBV27 to TRBJ2-1, with TRBD1 as a possible D gene (5 bases). The CDR3 has 19 amino acids. The germline V gene encodes CDR1 MNHEY and CDR2 SMNVEV (reference sequence). Trimming removed 1 base from V and 0 bases from J, with 19 bases in between. As DNA, the CDR3 is TGTGCCAGCAGTTTATTATCGGTGGGGCGGAGCAGCTCCTACAATGAGCAGTTCTTC. This encodes CASSLLSVGRSSSYNEQFF.